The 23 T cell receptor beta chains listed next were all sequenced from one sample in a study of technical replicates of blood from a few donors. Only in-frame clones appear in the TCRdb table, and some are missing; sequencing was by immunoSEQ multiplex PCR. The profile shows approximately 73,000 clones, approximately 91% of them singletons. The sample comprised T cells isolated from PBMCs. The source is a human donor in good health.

The CDR3 loop is CAISPEGQSYNEQFF. CDR3 nucleotides: TGTGCCATCAGCCCGGAGGGGCAATCCTACAATGAGCAGTTCTTC. The chain joins TRBV10-3 to TRBJ2-1, with D possibly matching TRBD2 (6 bases). This CDR3 region has 15 residues. Per the germline V gene, CDR1 is ENHRY and CDR2 is SYGVKD. V was cut by 6 bases and J by 1 base, with 13 bases left in between.

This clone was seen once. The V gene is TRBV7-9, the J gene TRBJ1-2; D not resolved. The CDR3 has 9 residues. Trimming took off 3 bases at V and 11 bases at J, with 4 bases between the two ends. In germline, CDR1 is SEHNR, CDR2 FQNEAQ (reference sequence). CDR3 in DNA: TGTGCCAGCAGCTTGCGGTACACCTTC. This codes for CASSLRYTF.

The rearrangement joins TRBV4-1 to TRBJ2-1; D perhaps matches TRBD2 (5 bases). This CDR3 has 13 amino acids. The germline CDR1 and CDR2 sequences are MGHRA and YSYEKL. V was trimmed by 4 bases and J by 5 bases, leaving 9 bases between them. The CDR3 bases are TGCGCCAGCAGCCTACGGGATAACAATGAGCAGTTCTTC. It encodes CASSLRDNNEQFF.

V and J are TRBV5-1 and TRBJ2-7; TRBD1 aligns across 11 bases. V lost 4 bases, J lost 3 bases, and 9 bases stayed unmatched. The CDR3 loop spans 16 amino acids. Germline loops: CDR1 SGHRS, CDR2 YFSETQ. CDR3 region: CASSPRGQGGYYEQYF. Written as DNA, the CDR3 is TGCGCCAGCAGCCCTAGGGGACAGGGGGGGTACTACGAGCAGTACTTC.

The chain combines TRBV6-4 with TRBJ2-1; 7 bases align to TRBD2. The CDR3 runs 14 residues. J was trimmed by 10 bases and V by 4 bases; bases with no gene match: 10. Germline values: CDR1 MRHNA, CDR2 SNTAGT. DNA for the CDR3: TGTGCCAGCAGTGTGCGGGAGACGGTGGGCGAGCAGTTCTTC. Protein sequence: CASSVRETVGEQFF.

This chain's CDR3 is CSVERTVYGYTF. CDR3 nucleotide sequence: TGCAGCGTTGAGAGGACAGTCTATGGCTACACCTTC. The rearrangement uses TRBV29-1 and TRBJ1-2, with TRBD1 as a possible D gene (6 bases). This CDR3 has 12 amino acids. The germline V gene encodes CDR1 SQVTM and CDR2 ANQGSEA. V was shortened by 3 bases and J by 4 bases, with 9 bases between the two germline ends.

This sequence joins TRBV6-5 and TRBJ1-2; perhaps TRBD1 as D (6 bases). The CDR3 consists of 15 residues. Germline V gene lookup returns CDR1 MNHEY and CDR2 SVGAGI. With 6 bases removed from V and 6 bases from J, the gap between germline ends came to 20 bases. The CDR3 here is CASRSTLTGQHGYTF. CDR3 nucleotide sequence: TGTGCCAGCAGAAGCACTTTAACGGGACAACATGGCTACACCTTC.

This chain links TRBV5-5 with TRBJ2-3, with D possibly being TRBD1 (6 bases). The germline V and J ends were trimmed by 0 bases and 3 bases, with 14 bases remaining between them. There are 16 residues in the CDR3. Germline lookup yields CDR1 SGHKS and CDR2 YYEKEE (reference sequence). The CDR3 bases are TGTGCCAGCAGCTTGGGATTGGGACACTCAACAGATACGCAGTATTTT. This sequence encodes CASSLGLGHSTDTQYF. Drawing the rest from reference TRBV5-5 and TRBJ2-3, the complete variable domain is DAGVTQSPTHLIKTRGQQVTLRCSPISGHKSVSWYQQVLGQGPQFIFQYYEKEERGRGNFPDRFSARQFPNYSSELNVNALLLGDSALYLCASSLGLGHSTDTQYFGPGTRLTVL.

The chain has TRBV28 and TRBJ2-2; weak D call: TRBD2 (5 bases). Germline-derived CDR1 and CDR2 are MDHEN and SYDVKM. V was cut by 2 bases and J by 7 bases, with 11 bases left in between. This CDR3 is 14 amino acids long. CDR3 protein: CASSLTTGFGELFF. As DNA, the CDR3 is TGTGCCAGCAGTTTAACTACGGGATTCGGGGAGCTGTTTTTT.

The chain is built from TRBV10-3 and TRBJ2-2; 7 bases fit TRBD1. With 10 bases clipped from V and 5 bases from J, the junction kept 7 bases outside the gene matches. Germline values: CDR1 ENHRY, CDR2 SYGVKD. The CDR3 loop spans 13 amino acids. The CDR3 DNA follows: TGTGCCACCGACAGGGTGGGAACCGGGGAGCTGTTTTTT. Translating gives CATDRVGTGELFF.

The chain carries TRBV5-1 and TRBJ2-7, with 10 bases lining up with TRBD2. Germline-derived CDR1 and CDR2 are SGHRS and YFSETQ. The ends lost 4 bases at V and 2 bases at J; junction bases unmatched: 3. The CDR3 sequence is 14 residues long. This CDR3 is CASSTTSGAYEQYF. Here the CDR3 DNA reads TGCGCCAGCAGCACAACTAGCGGGGCCTACGAGCAGTACTTC.

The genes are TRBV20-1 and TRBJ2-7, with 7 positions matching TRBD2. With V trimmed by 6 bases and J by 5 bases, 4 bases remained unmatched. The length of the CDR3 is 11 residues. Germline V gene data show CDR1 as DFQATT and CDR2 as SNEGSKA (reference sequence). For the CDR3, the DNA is TGCAGTGCCGACGGGGGGAACGAGCAGTACTTC. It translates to CSADGGNEQYF.

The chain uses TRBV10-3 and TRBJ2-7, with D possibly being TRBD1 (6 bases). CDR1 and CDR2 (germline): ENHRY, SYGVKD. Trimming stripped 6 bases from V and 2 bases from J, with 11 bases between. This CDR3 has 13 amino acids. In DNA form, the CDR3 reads TGTGCCATCAGGGCAGGGGATCCCTACGAGCAGTACTTC. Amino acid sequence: CAIRAGDPYEQYF.

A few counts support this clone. This CDR3 is CASSERGAGETDTQYF. The CDR3, as DNA: TGCGCCAGCAGTGAGAGGGGAGCGGGAGAAACAGATACGCAGTATTTT. V is TRBV10-1 and J is TRBJ2-3; 8 bases are shared with TRBD2. CDR3 length: 16 residues. Germline V gene lookup returns CDR1 WNHNN and CDR2 SYGVQD (reference sequence). Losses at the gene ends were 2 bases for V and 3 bases for J; bases not matched to a gene: 7.

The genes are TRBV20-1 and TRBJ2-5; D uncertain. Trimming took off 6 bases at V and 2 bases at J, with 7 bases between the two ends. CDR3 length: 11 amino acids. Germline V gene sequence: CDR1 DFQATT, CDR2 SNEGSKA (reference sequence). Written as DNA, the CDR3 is TGCAGTGCCACACAACAAGAGACCCAGTACTTC. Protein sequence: CSATQQETQYF.

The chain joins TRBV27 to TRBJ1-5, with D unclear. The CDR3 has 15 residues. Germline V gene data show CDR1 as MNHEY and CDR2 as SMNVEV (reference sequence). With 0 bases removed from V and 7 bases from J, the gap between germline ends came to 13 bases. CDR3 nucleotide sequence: TGTGCCAGCAGTTTATCGAAACCAGAGGTCCAGCCCCAGCATTTT. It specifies CASSLSKPEVQPQHF.

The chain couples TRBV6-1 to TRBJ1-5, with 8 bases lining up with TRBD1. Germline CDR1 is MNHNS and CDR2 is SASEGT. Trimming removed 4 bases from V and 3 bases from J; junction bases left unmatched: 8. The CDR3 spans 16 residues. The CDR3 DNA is TGTGCCAGCAGTGGAGCAGGGGGCCTGTTCAATCAGCCCCAGCATTTT. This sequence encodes CASSGAGGLFNQPQHF.

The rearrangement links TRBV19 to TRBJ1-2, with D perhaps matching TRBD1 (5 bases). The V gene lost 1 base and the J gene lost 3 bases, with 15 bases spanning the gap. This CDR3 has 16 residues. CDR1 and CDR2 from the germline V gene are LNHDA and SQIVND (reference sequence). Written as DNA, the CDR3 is TGTGCCAGTAGTATAGTCTTCGAGGTCAGGGACTATGGCTACACCTTC. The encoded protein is CASSIVFEVRDYGYTF.

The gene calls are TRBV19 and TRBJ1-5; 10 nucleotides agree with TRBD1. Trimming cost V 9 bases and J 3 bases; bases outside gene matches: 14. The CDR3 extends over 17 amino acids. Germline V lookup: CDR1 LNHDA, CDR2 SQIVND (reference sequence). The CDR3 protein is CASQPARQGAINQPQHF. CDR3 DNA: TGTGCCAGCCAACCGGCAAGACAGGGGGCCATCAATCAGCCCCAGCATTTT. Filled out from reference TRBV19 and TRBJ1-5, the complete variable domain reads DGGITQSPKYLFRKEGQNVTLSCEQNLNHDAMYWYRQDPGQGLRLIYYSQIVNDFQKGDIAEGYSVSREKKESFPLTVTSAQKNPTAFYLCASQPARQGAINQPQHFGDGTRLSIL.

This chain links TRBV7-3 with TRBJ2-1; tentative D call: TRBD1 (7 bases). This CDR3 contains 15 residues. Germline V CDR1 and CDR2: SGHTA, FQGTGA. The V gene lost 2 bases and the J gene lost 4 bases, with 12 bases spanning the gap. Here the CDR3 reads CASSLRGTAYNEQFF. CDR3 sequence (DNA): TGTGCCAGCAGCTTACGCGGGACAGCTTACAATGAGCAGTTCTTC.

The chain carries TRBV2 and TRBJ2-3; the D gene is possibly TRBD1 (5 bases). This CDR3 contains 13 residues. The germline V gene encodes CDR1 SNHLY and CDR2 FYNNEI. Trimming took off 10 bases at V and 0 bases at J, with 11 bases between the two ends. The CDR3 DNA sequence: TGTGCCAACGGGCAGGGTAGCACAGATACGCAGTATTTT. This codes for CANGQGSTDTQYF.

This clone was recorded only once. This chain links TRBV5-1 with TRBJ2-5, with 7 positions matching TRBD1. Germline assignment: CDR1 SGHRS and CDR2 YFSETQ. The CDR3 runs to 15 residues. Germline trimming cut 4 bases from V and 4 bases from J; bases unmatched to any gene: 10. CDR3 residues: CASSLGQARGETQYF. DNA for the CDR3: TGCGCCAGCAGCCTAGGACAGGCGAGGGGAGAGACCCAGTACTTC.

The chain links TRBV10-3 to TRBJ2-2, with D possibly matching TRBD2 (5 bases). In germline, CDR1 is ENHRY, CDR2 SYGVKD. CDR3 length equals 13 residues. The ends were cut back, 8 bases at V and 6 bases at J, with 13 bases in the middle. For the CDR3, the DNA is TGTGCCATCGGAGGCTTAATGGCCGGGGAGCTGTTTTTT. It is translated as CAIGGLMAGELFF.